This TCR beta chain is from a study of identical twins. Study-level results: Twin-shared out-of-frame alpha sequences were enriched for low generation probability. The conclusions drew on cross-sectional statistical analysis instead of tracking the same donors. Compared with models, monozygotic twins showed more out-of-frame TCR alpha sharing.

Everyone who gave samples was a healthy Caucasian. Trimming removed 2 bases at V and 2 bases at J, with 9 bases between. Germline values: CDR1 SEHNR, CDR2 FQNEAQ (reference sequence). This CDR3 is 14 amino acids long. TCRdb redid the calling of the 5' RACE reads with MiXCR, one entry per CDR3 protein. Of 690,000 or so distinct CDR3 sequences in the sample, around 8.3% were seen once. This clonotype was detected many times. What it binds is unknown. This sample also appeared in a second study, on yellow fever vaccine responses in identical twins.

The source is a woman aged 18-29 years in good health. Sequences were obtained from PBMCs. V usage is TRBV7-9 and J usage is TRBJ2-5; maybe TRBD1 (5 bases). The CDR3 protein is CASSLSRQQETQYF. The CDR3 DNA sequence: TGTGCCAGCAGCTTATCGAGACAGCAAGAGACCCAGTACTTC.